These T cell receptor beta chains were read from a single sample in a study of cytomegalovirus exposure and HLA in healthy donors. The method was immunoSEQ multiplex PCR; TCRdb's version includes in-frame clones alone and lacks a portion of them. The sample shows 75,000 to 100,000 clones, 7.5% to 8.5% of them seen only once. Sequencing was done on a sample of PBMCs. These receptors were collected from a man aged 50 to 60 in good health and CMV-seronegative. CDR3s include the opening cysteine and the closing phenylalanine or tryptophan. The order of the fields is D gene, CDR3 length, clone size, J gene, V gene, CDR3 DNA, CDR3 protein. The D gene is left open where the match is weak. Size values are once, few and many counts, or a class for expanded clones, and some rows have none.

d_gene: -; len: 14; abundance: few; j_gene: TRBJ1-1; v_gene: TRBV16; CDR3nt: TGTGCCAGCAGCCAATCGCGGGGGAACACTGAAGCTTTCTTT; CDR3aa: CASSQSRGNTEAFF
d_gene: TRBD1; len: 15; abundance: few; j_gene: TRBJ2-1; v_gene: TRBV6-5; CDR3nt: TGTGCCAGCAGCTCCCCAGGACAGGGGAGCAATGAGCAGTTCTTC; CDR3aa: CASSSPGQGSNEQFF
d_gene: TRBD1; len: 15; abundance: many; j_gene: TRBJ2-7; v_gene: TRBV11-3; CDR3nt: TGTGCCAGCAGCTCGGACAGGGGGCACTCCTACGAGCAGTACTTC; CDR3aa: CASSSDRGHSYEQYF
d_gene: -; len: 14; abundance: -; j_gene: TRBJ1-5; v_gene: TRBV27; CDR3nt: TGTGCCAGCAGCCCCACTAGATCATATCAGCCCCAGCATTTT; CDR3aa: CASSPTRSYQPQHF
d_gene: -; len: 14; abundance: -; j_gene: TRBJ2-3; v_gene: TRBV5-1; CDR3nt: TGCGCCAGCAGCTTGGCCGGGGGCACAGATACGCAGTATTTT; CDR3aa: CASSLAGGTDTQYF
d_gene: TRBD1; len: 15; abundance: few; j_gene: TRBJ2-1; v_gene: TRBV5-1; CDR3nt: TGCGCCAGCAGCCGCCTGGGACAGGCTTACAATGAGCAGTTCTTC; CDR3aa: CASSRLGQAYNEQFF
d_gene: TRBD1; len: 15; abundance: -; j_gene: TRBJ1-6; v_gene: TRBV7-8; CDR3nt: TGTGCCAGCAGCCTAAATGGACAGGGAGGTTCACCCCTCCACTTT; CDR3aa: CASSLNGQGGSPLHF
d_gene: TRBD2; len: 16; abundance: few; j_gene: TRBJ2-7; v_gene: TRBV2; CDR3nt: TGTGCCAGCAGTGATGGTAGCGGGGGGAAGACCTACGAGCAGTACTTC; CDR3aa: CASSDGSGGKTYEQYF
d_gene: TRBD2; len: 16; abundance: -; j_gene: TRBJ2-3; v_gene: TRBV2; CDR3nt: TGTGCCAGCACCGAGGGCCTAGCGGGGGCCATAGATACGCAGTATTTT; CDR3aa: CASTEGLAGAIDTQYF
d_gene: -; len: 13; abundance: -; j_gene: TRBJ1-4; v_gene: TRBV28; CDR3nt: TGTGCCAGCAGTTTGAGGGTAGATGAAAAACTGTTTTTT; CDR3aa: CASSLRVDEKLFF
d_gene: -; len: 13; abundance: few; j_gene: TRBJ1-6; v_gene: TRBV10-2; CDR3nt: TGCGCCAGCAGTGAGACAGAAATTTCACCCCTCCACTTT; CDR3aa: CASSETEISPLHF
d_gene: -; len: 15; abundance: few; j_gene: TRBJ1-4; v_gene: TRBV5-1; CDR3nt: TGCGCCAGCACCCCGGGTGGGGAGGCTAATGAAAAACTGTTTTTT; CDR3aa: CASTPGGEANEKLFF